A selection of T cell receptor beta chains follows, all from one sample in a study of cytomegalovirus exposure and HLA in healthy donors. Produced via immunoSEQ multiplex PCR; TCRdb's table is partial and in-frame only. Here the sample spans a few hundred thousand clones, over 65% being singletons. The sequencing input was PBMCs. These receptors all come from a man in his forties in good health and CMV-seronegative. The CDR3 runs from the conserved cysteine through the conserved F or W. D genes are given only for firm matches. Some rows have no size entry. The others give once, few or many, or a class for an expanded clone.

D gene	clone size	V gene	J gene	CDR3 protein	CDR3 DNA
TRBD1	-	TRBV7-7	TRBJ2-7	CASSQGRGNYEQYF	TGTGCCAGCAGCCAGGGCAGGGGGAACTACGAGCAGTACTTC
-	few	TRBV19	TRBJ1-5	CASTWEGSYSNQPQHF	TGTGCCAGTACGTGGGAGGGGAGTTATAGCAATCAGCCCCAGCATTTT
-	-	TRBV29-1	TRBJ1-3	CSVRGNGDTIYF	TGCAGCGTCAGGGGCAACGGAGACACCATATATTTT
-	-	TRBV10-3	TRBJ1-2	CAISGDSYGYTF	TGTGCCATCAGTGGTGACAGCTATGGCTACACCTTC
TRBD1	-	TRBV5-8	TRBJ2-7	CASSLGGQGEQYF	TGTGCCAGCAGTTTAGGGGGACAGGGAGAGCAGTACTTC
TRBD2	-	TRBV12-5	TRBJ2-2	CASGPPIRGLANTGELFF	TGTGCTAGTGGACCGCCTATCCGCGGACTAGCGAACACCGGGGAGCTGTTTTTT
TRBD2	-	TRBV19	TRBJ2-7	CASSSGGGYEQYF	TGTGCCAGTAGTTCCGGGGGGGGCTACGAGCAGTACTTC
TRBD2	once	TRBV5-1	TRBJ2-7	CASSLGLAGGSYEQYF	TGCGCCAGCAGCTTGGGGCTAGCGGGGGGATCCTACGAGCAGTACTTC
-	-	TRBV10-3	TRBJ2-7	CAISDGPREGLEQYF	TGTGCCATCAGTGATGGACCCAGGGAAGGGTTGGAGCAGTACTTC
TRBD2	-	TRBV5-4	TRBJ2-5	CASSLAGGGETQYF	TGTGCCAGCAGCCTAGCGGGAGGGGGAGAGACCCAGTACTTC
TRBD2	-	TRBV6-1	TRBJ2-7	CASSVLAGGYEQYF	TGTGCCAGCAGTGTTCTAGCGGGAGGCTACGAGCAGTACTTC
-	-	TRBV18	TRBJ1-3	CASSPADPGFSGNTIYF	TGTGCCAGCTCACCAGCCGATCCGGGGTTCTCTGGAAACACCATATATTTT
-	-	TRBV19	TRBJ2-7	CASSSGGTVSSNEQYF	TGTGCCAGTAGTTCCGGCGGTACGGTCTCTTCTAACGAGCAGTACTTC
TRBD1	-	TRBV7-9	TRBJ1-5	CASSLFTGTVSNQPQHF	TGTGCCAGCAGCTTATTTACCGGGACAGTTAGCAATCAGCCCCAGCATTTT
-	-	TRBV5-5	TRBJ2-6	CASSLGGSGANVLTF	TGTGCCAGCAGCTTAGGGGGCTCTGGGGCCAACGTCCTGACTTTC
-	-	TRBV6-5	TRBJ2-6	CASSYSNRIGANVLTF	TGTGCCAGCAGTTACTCGAACAGGATCGGGGCCAACGTCCTGACTTTC
-	-	TRBV18	TRBJ1-6	CASSSTGFKESPLHF	TGTGCCAGCTCATCAACGGGGTTTAAGGAGTCACCCCTCCACTTT
TRBD2	-	TRBV11-2	TRBJ2-1	CASSLVRTSDYNEQFF	TGTGCCAGCAGCTTAGTTAGGACTAGCGATTACAATGAGCAGTTCTTC
TRBD1	-	TRBV6-6	TRBJ2-5	CASSLTGVQETQYF	TGTGCCAGCAGCTTGACAGGGGTACAAGAGACCCAGTACTTC
TRBD1	-	TRBV7-6	TRBJ2-1	CASSSLPGQGYNEQFF	TGTGCCAGCAGCTCACTGCCCGGACAGGGCTACAATGAGCAGTTCTTC
-	-	TRBV6-1	TRBJ1-2	CASSMRDTTNYGYTF	TGTGCCAGCAGCATGAGGGACACCACTAACTATGGCTACACCTTC
-	few	TRBV5-4	TRBJ2-2	CASSPGSDGELFF	TGTGCCAGCAGTCCGGGATCTGACGGGGAGCTGTTTTTT
TRBD1	-	TRBV5-4	TRBJ2-2	CASSGFTGADGELFF	TGTGCCAGCAGCGGGTTCACAGGGGCTGACGGGGAGCTGTTTTTT
-	-	TRBV11-2	TRBJ1-2	CASSPGWRAKLYGYTF	TGTGCCAGCAGCCCCGGATGGAGGGCAAAGCTTTATGGCTACACCTTC
-	-	TRBV5-1	TRBJ1-3	CASSLAGAGNTIYF	TGCGCCAGCAGCTTGGCCGGGGCTGGAAACACCATATATTTT
-	-	TRBV28	TRBJ1-5	CASSLGRDQPQHF	TGTGCCAGCAGTTTGGGCAGGGATCAGCCCCAGCATTTT